A selection of T cell receptor beta chains follows, all from one sample in a study of blood T cell repertoires in COVID-19. TCRdb's table, derived via immunoSEQ multiplex PCR, lists solely in-frame clones and lacks some. The sample shows about 300,000 clones, roughly 87% of them seen only once. The sample was peripheral blood. These receptors were collected from a human donor in a cohort sampled during active COVID-19. Both conserved end residues are part of each CDR3. Each record gives: CDR3 length, D gene, V gene, J gene, clone size, CDR3 protein, CDR3 DNA. D genes are given only for firm matches. For some rows the clone size is stated as once, few or many, or as a class when expanded; others skip it.

16	TRBD1	TRBV18	TRBJ2-7	-	CASSPPIGQGTHEQYF	TGTGCCAGCTCACCACCGATTGGACAGGGGACCCACGAGCAGTACTTC
15	-	TRBV7-2	TRBJ1-6	-	CASSLGQGGFSPLHF	TGTGCCAGCAGCTTAGGCCAGGGAGGTTTTTCACCCCTCCACTTT
14	TRBD1	TRBV24-1	TRBJ2-3	once	CATGGTGEIGTQYF	TGTGCCACCGGAGGGACAGGGGAAATTGGTACGCAGTATTTT
13	-	TRBV7-9	TRBJ2-4	-	CASSFWDINIQYF	TGTGCCAGCAGCTTTTGGGACATTAACATTCAGTACTTC
12	-	TRBV15	TRBJ2-3	few	CATGVGGDTQYF	TGTGCCACCGGGGTAGGGGGAGATACGCAGTATTTT
15	TRBD1	TRBV6-6	TRBJ1-4	-	CASSTYQGAEEKLFF	TGTGCCAGCAGTACGTACCAGGGGGCTGAGGAAAAACTGTTTTTT
17	TRBD1	TRBV19	TRBJ1-1	-	CASHPGRDRGMNTEAFF	TGTGCCAGTCATCCGGGTAGGGACAGAGGAATGAACACTGAAGCTTTCTTT
13	-	TRBV18	TRBJ1-2	-	CASSPGQGYGYTF	TGTGCCAGCTCACCGGGCCAGGGGTATGGCTACACCTTC
13	-	TRBV27	TRBJ1-2	-	CASKKSGDYGYTF	TGTGCCAGCAAGAAGTCCGGGGACTATGGCTACACCTTC
14	TRBD1	TRBV7-3	TRBJ1-6	-	CASSLTGGKSPLHF	TGTGCCAGCAGCCTTACAGGGGGCAAGTCACCCCTCCACTTT
15	-	TRBV11-1	TRBJ2-1	-	CASSLRTSSYNEQFF	TGTGCCAGCAGCTTAAGAACGAGCTCCTACAATGAGCAGTTCTTC
17	-	TRBV25-1	TRBJ2-2	-	CASSVVWGGPFTGELFF	TGTGCCAGCAGTGTGGTTTGGGGGGGGCCGTTTACCGGGGAGCTGTTTTTT
12	-	TRBV27	TRBJ2-7	-	CASRETPWREYF	TGTGCCAGCAGGGAGACCCCCTGGAGAGAGTACTTC